The text below deals with one TCR beta chain. Its target is not known. The V and J ends lost 2 bases and 4 bases respectively, with 11 bases between them. Germline values: CDR1 SEHNR, CDR2 FQNEAQ (reference sequence). The CDR3 runs 14 residues. Second-dose intervals of approximately 4 or approximately 12 weeks were pooled. This record comes from a study of T cell responses to AZD1222 COVID-19 vaccine. Only in-frame clones appear in the TCRdb table, and some are missing; sequencing was by immunoSEQ multiplex PCR. Seen here are some 180,000 clones, around nine tenths observed once, and the top ten hold around 1.9%. Study-wide findings and caveats: Nearly half of spike-specific TCRs reportedly target unmutated variant regions. Donors were largely white British and mainly female; clonal diversity was possibly underestimated. The peak T cell response came first, and repertoires were sampled only after it.

The gene calls are TRBV7-9 and TRBJ1-1; the D is unclear. This specimen was peripheral blood, taken 28 days after the second AZD1222 dose. This receptor was identified in an adult who received the AZD1222 COVID-19 vaccine. CDR3 in amino acids: CASSLLAISTEAFF. The CDR3 DNA is TGTGCCAGCAGCTTACTGGCCATTTCCACTGAAGCTTTCTTT.